One and the same sample provided the 29 T cell receptor beta chains below, sequenced in a study of response to subunit inactivated influenza vaccine. TCRdb re-derived calls from the RT-PCR reads in MiXCR, one entry per CDR3 protein. Among over 300,000 distinct CDR3 sequences, 20% to 25% were seen once, and the ten largest hold 9.5% to 13%. Sequencing used PBMCs from blood, obtained 21 months after vaccination. All receptors come from a man aged 50 to 69 who received an inactivated influenza vaccine.

The chain employs TRBV7-9 and TRBJ2-5, with D unresolved. Per germline, CDR1 SEHNR and CDR2 FQNEAQ (reference sequence). This CDR3 has 13 residues. V was clipped by 7 bases and J by 5 bases, with 14 bases between them. This CDR3 is CASNRIQGETQYF. Here the CDR3 DNA reads TGTGCCAGCAACCGGATTCAAGGGGAGACCCAGTACTTC.

The rearrangement uses TRBV7-9 and TRBJ1-5; 7 nucleotides match TRBD1. Losses at the gene ends were 4 bases for V and 1 base for J; bases not matched to a gene: 10. From germline, CDR1 is SEHNR and CDR2 FQNEAQ (reference sequence). This CDR3 is built from 17 residues. The chain's CDR3 is CASSSSTGIRSNQPQHF. In DNA form, the CDR3 reads TGTGCCAGCAGCTCCTCGACAGGGATTAGAAGCAATCAGCCCCAGCATTTT.

A few counts support this clonotype. The chain recombines TRBV20-1 with TRBJ1-4; 8 nucleotides agree with TRBD1. The germline gives CDR1 DFQATT, CDR2 SNEGSKA (reference sequence). V lost 0 bases, J lost 8 bases, and 8 bases stayed unmatched. CDR3 length: 15 amino acids. CDR3 sequence reads: CSARDVDRVNEKLFF. CDR3 in DNA: TGCAGTGCTAGAGATGTGGACAGGGTTAACGAAAAACTGTTTTTT.

The genes are TRBV29-1 and TRBJ1-1; no firm D call. From germline, CDR1 is SQVTM and CDR2 ANQGSEA. V gave up 7 bases and J gave up 4 bases, with 25 bases separating them. The CDR3 is 16 amino acids. CDR3 coding DNA: TGCAGCGCAAGAGTGACACCGGGAAGAAAGGGCACTGAAGCTTTCTTT. Its protein product is CSARVTPGRKGTEAFF.

This clonotype was detected ten times or more. This chain connects TRBV29-1 to TRBJ2-3; no clear D gene. The ends were cut back, 6 bases at V and 2 bases at J, with 18 bases in the middle. The length of the CDR3 is 15 residues. Germline lookup yields CDR1 SQVTM and CDR2 ANQGSEA. Written as DNA, the CDR3 is TGCAGCGTGATCTGGAGACGACGTTCCACAGATACGCAGTATTTT. It is translated as CSVIWRRRSTDTQYF.

This clonotype was found many times. The genes are TRBV28 and TRBJ1-2; no firm D call. V was cut by 8 bases and J by 3 bases, with 22 bases left in between. Germline CDR1 MDHEN, CDR2 SYDVKM. CDR3 length: 16 amino acids. The CDR3 bases are TGTGCCAGCGTCCCGGCCCAGGCAGGTGGGGACTATGGCTACACCTTC. It yields the protein CASVPAQAGGDYGYTF.

This clonotype was seen more than once but under ten times. The rearrangement links TRBV10-3 to TRBJ2-7; D is undetermined. Looked up from germline, CDR1 is ENHRY and CDR2 is SYGVKD. V was clipped by 6 bases and J by 3 bases, with 12 bases between them. This CDR3 has 13 residues. CDR3 loop: CAIRGRDGYEQYF. The CDR3 DNA reads as TGTGCCATCAGGGGTCGAGACGGCTACGAGCAGTACTTC.

J is TRBJ1-1 and V is TRBV21-1. TRBV21-1 is given as a pseudogene. This CDR3 is built from 15 residues. The CDR3 region is CASLGREFPNTEAFF. CDR3 sequence (DNA): TGTGCCAGCCTAGGGAGAGAATTTCCGAACACTGAAGCTTTCTTT.

This clonotype occurred many times. J is TRBJ1-4 and V is TRBV4-3, with D perhaps matching TRBD1 (5 bases). CDR1 is LGHNA and CDR2 is YSLEER in the germline V gene. V lost 0 bases to trimming and J lost 8 bases, with 16 bases between them. The CDR3 extends over 16 amino acids. The CDR3 is CASSQDIGIGGEKLFF. The CDR3, as DNA: TGCGCCAGCAGCCAAGATATAGGGATCGGGGGAGAAAAACTGTTTTTT.

V gene TRBV29-1 combines with J gene TRBJ2-1; 13 bases match TRBD2. Germline values: CDR1 SQVTM, CDR2 ANQGSEA. CDR3 length: 14 amino acids. Trimming took 8 bases from V and 8 from J; bases not matched to a gene: 9. DNA of the CDR3: TGCAGCCCTAGGGGACTAGCGGGGAGGGATGAGCAGTTCTTC. Encoded protein: CSPRGLAGRDEQFF.

As regards this clonotype: The junction and the germline gene differ at one end; a read error may be behind it. This chain uses TRBV7-2 with TRBJ2-5, with D unclear. CDR3 size: 12 residues. Germline V lookup: CDR1 SGHTA, CDR2 FQGNSA. The CDR3 is CASTLNQETQYF. CDR3 in DNA: TGTGCCAGCACCTTAAATCAAGAGACCCAGTACTTC.

The rearrangement joins TRBV10-3 to TRBJ2-1; D not resolved. The ends were cut back, 5 bases at V and 12 bases at J, with 11 bases in the middle. This CDR3 comprises 11 residues. Germline-derived CDR1 and CDR2 are ENHRY and SYGVKD. CDR3 sequence reads: CAISKDELQFF. DNA for the CDR3: TGTGCCATCAGTAAGGACGAGCTGCAGTTCTTC.

The rearrangement uses TRBV27 and TRBJ1-2; TRBD1 matches 9 bases. Germline V gene sequence: CDR1 MNHEY, CDR2 SMNVEV (reference sequence). Trimming removed 3 bases from V and 8 bases from J; junction bases left unmatched: 10. CDR3 length: 15 residues. The chain's CDR3 is CASSLEQGAPYGYTF. The CDR3 nucleotides are TGTGCCAGCAGTTTGGAACAGGGGGCGCCTTACGGCTACACCTTC.

The chain couples TRBV19 to TRBJ2-2; D call uncertain. Trimming stripped 6 bases from V and 0 bases from J, with 11 bases between. The CDR3 is 15 amino acids. From germline, CDR1 is LNHDA and CDR2 SQIVND (reference sequence). The CDR3 nucleotides read TGTGCCAGTAGAAGGTGGCTCGCGAACACCGGGGAGCTGTTTTTT. Residues: CASRRWLANTGELFF.

The sample holds a few counts of this clonotype. The chain combines TRBV4-2 with TRBJ1-5; TRBD1 matches 10 bases. The CDR3 totals 15 residues. Germline V gene lookup returns CDR1 LGHNA and CDR2 YNFKEQ. The V gene end was trimmed by 0 bases and the J gene end by 9 bases; junction bases not matched to a gene: 5. The CDR3 sequence is CASSQEAGQGRPQHF. The CDR3 DNA follows: TGTGCCAGCAGCCAAGAGGCGGGACAGGGGAGGCCCCAGCATTTT.

This clonotype was counted a few times. V usage is TRBV7-9 and J usage is TRBJ2-5; 9 nucleotides match TRBD1. The junction had 6 bases not matched to a gene; V was cut back by 5 bases and J by 5 bases. This CDR3 has 14 amino acids. The germline V gene has CDR1 SEHNR and CDR2 FQNEAQ (reference sequence). CDR3 amino acids: CASSTQGARETQYF. The CDR3 bases are TGTGCCAGCAGCACACAGGGGGCTCGGGAGACCCAGTACTTC.

This clonotype has a handful of counts. V is TRBV5-1 and J is TRBJ1-4; possible D gene TRBD1, 5 bases. The CDR3 is made up of 15 amino acids. The V gene lost 0 bases and the J gene lost 3 bases, with 9 bases spanning the gap. Per the germline V gene, CDR1 is SGHRS and CDR2 is YFSETQ. The chain's CDR3 is CASSLGGAANEKLFF. The CDR3 DNA reads as TGCGCCAGCAGCTTGGGTGGGGCGGCTAATGAAAAACTGTTTTTT.

Only a few counts were recorded for this clonotype. V is TRBV19 and J is TRBJ2-7; 13 bases are a match to TRBD2. V trimming: 5 bases; J trimming: 4 bases; junction bases outside the gene matches: 5. The CDR3 loop spans 15 amino acids. Germline V gene data show CDR1 as LNHDA and CDR2 as SQIVND (reference sequence). The CDR3 DNA follows: TGTGCCAGTAGTCCGGGACTAGCGGGGAGGTACGAGCAGTACTTC. It encodes CASSPGLAGRYEQYF.

The CDR3 DNA reads TGTGCCAGCAGCTTAGGGTTGGCTAGCGGGGGATACGAGCAGTACTTC. Amino acid sequence: CASSLGLASGGYEQYF. J is TRBJ2-7 and V is TRBV11-2; 10 positions match TRBD2. Germline V gene lookup returns CDR1 SGHAT and CDR2 FQNNGV. Trimming took 1 base from V and 4 from J; bases not matched to a gene: 7. This CDR3 region has 16 residues. Together with reference TRBV11-2 and TRBJ2-7, the CDR3 gives the full variable domain: EAGVAQSPRYKIIEKRQSVAFWCNPISGHATLYWYQQILGQGPKLLIQFQNNGVVDDSQLPKDRFSAERLKGVDSTLKIQPAKLEDSAVYLCASSLGLASGGYEQYFGPGTRLTVT.

This clonotype was recorded at least ten times. The chain combines TRBV7-9 with TRBJ1-6; D gene uncertain. Germline CDR1 reads SEHNR; CDR2 reads FQNEAQ (reference sequence). V lost 1 base to trimming and J lost 9 bases, with 10 bases between them. This CDR3 is built from 14 residues. DNA for the CDR3: TGTGCCAGCAGCTTAGTTGGGAGGGCTTCACCCCTCCACTTT. Its protein product is CASSLVGRASPLHF.

V gene TRBV28 combines with J gene TRBJ2-3; 10 bases align to TRBD2. The CDR3 consists of 18 residues. The V gene's germline CDR1 is MDHEN and CDR2 SYDVKM. The V segment lost 3 bases and the J segment 6 bases; nucleotides outside the gene matches: 15. The CDR3 region has the DNA TGTGCCAGCAGTTTTGAACTAGCGGGAATTTCTAGAGGGGATACGCAGTATTTT. It codes for CASSFELAGISRGDTQYF. The full variable domain, in which reference TRBV28 and TRBJ2-3 provide the parts outside the CDR3, is DVKVTQSSRYLVKRTGEKVFLECVQDMDHENMFWYRQDPGLGLRLIYFSYDVKMKEKGDIPEGYSVSREKKERFSLILESASTNQTSMYLCASSFELAGISRGDTQYFGPGTRLTVL.

V and J are TRBV11-2 and TRBJ2-7; D not resolved. The CDR3 runs to 13 residues. Germline lookup yields CDR1 SGHAT and CDR2 FQNNGV. The V end was cut by 0 bases, the J end by 2 bases, with 5 bases between. CDR3 in amino acids: CASSLDPAYEQYF. The CDR3 region has the DNA TGTGCCAGCAGCTTAGACCCCGCCTACGAGCAGTACTTC.

The chain links TRBV6-2 or TRBV6-3 to TRBJ2-5; no reliable D call. Trimming left V 2 bases short and J 5 bases short, with 9 bases between. This CDR3 is built from 13 residues. CDR1 is MNHEY and CDR2 is SVGEGT in the germline V gene. The CDR3 DNA is TGTGCCAGCAGTTACGCAGGTCGGGAGACCCAGTACTTC. This sequence encodes CASSYAGRETQYF.

The chain combines TRBV4-3 with TRBJ2-7; D remains ambiguous. Trimming took 4 bases from V and 0 from J, leaving 10 bases between them. Germline CDR1 LGHNA, CDR2 YSLEER. The CDR3 runs 14 residues. CDR3: CASSRALSSYEQYF. As DNA, the CDR3 is TGCGCCAGCAGCCGCGCTCTAAGCTCCTACGAGCAGTACTTC.

This clonotype was seen at least ten times. The V call is TRBV12-3 or TRBV12-4, the J call TRBJ1-2; D gene unclear. The length of the CDR3 is 13 residues. V lost 6 bases and J 2 bases, leaving 10 bases between the germline ends. The CDR3 DNA is TGTGCCAGCAGCCTTTCGGGCAACTATGGCTACACCTTC. This translates into CASSLSGNYGYTF.

This clonotype was picked up a small number of times. The rearrangement links TRBV20-1 to TRBJ2-2, with D perhaps matching TRBD1 (7 bases). The CDR3 totals 15 residues. The V gene lost 4 bases and the J gene lost 4 bases, with 16 bases spanning the gap. The germline CDR1 and CDR2 sequences are DFQATT and SNEGSKA (reference sequence). The CDR3 coding sequence is TGCAGTGCTAAACAGGGGAGGCTTTCCACCGGGGAGCTGTTTTTT. Its translation: CSAKQGRLSTGELFF.

The chain recombines TRBV7-2 with TRBJ1-2; no firm D call. The CDR3 is 16 amino acids. The germline V gene has CDR1 SGHTA and CDR2 FQGNSA. The V end was cut by 5 bases, the J end by 8 bases, with 24 bases between. This CDR3 is CASSPIIGLKSGGYTF. In nucleotides, the CDR3 is TGTGCCAGCAGCCCCATTATCGGTCTTAAATCGGGAGGCTACACCTTC.

This clonotype was detected many times. The chain recombines TRBV12-3 or TRBV12-4 with TRBJ1-3; D is uncertain. Trimming stripped 2 bases from V and 1 base from J, with 9 bases between. CDR3 size: 15 residues. The DNA for the CDR3 is TGTGCCAGCAGTTTATTGTCCGATTCTGGAAACACCATATATTTT. Amino acids: CASSLLSDSGNTIYF.

The V call is TRBV12-3 or TRBV12-4, the J call TRBJ2-5, with D perhaps TRBD2 (5 bases). CDR3 size: 13 residues. Trimming left V 5 bases short and J 1 base short, with 8 bases between. CDR3 nucleotides: TGTGCCAGCAGTCGGGGATTCCAAGAGACCCAGTACTTC. Translating it yields CASSRGFQETQYF.